Listed here are 24 T cell receptor beta chains from one sample, sequenced in a study of PD-L1 blockade in urothelial cancer. Clones were sequenced by immunoSEQ multiplex PCR, and TCRdb holds only the in-frame ones, with some missing. The sample records about 82,000 clones, approximately 91% being singletons. The sequencing here drew on PBMCs, taken around atezolizumab (anti-PD-L1) treatment. Every receptor here comes from a man aged 60 to 69 with urothelial cancer.

The chain uses TRBV30 and TRBJ2-7, with 11 bases lining up with TRBD2. Germline assignment: CDR1 GTSNPN and CDR2 SVGIG (reference sequence). The V gene end was trimmed by 4 bases and the J gene end by 1 base; junction bases not matched to a gene: 3. The CDR3 runs to 14 residues. Written as DNA, the CDR3 is TGTGCCTGGACCTTAGCGGGGGGGTCCTACGAGCAGTACTTC. Its protein is CAWTLAGGSYEQYF.

V is TRBV29-1 and J is TRBJ2-1, with D perhaps TRBD1 (6 bases). CDR1 SQVTM and CDR2 ANQGSEA come from the germline V gene. V was pared by 3 bases and J by 5 bases, with 8 bases between. The CDR3 runs 12 residues. The CDR3 nucleotides are TGCAGCGTTGATTCAGGGGACAATGAGCAGTTCTTC. The encoded protein is CSVDSGDNEQFF.

The chain is built from TRBV4-2 and TRBJ2-1; perhaps TRBD1 as D (6 bases). The CDR3 contains 16 residues. The V end lost 3 bases, the J end lost 2 bases, and 14 bases lay between the germline ends. Germline lookup yields CDR1 LGHNA and CDR2 YNFKEQ. The CDR3 protein is CASSQSQGSTYNEQFF. CDR3 nucleotides: TGTGCCAGCAGCCAGTCACAGGGATCGACCTACAATGAGCAGTTCTTC.

V is TRBV9 and J is TRBJ2-3; 9 positions match TRBD2. The CDR3 consists of 20 residues. Germline assignment: CDR1 SGDLS and CDR2 YYNGEE. The junction had 17 bases not matched to a gene; V was cut back by 3 bases and J by 0 bases. The CDR3 is CASSGRQPSSGESSTDTQYF. DNA of the CDR3: TGTGCCAGCAGCGGACGACAGCCGTCTAGCGGGGAATCAAGCACAGATACGCAGTATTTT. The whole variable domain, filled in from reference TRBV9 and TRBJ2-3, reads DSGVTQTPKHLITATGQRVTLRCSPRSGDLSVYWYQQSLDQGLQFLIQYYNGEERAKGNILERFSAQQFPDLHSELNLSSLELGDSALYFCASSGRQPSSGESSTDTQYFGPGTRLTVL.

This clone was detected only a few times. The J gene is TRBJ2-7, the V gene TRBV4-1, with 8 bases matching TRBD1. The CDR3 loop spans 14 amino acids. Germline CDR1 MGHRA, CDR2 YSYEKL. V trimming: 4 bases; J trimming: 5 bases; junction bases outside the gene matches: 7. CDR3 region: CASSRGQGWDEQYF. The CDR3 coding sequence is TGCGCCAGCAGCCGCGGACAGGGATGGGACGAGCAGTACTTC.

V and J are TRBV28 and TRBJ1-2; D call uncertain. The CDR3 consists of 15 residues. In germline, CDR1 is MDHEN, CDR2 SYDVKM. Deletions cut 2 bases from V and 5 bases from J, with 15 bases between. The CDR3 loop reads CASSLGFGGKYGYTF. The CDR3 DNA reads as TGTGCCAGCAGTTTAGGGTTTGGAGGGAAATATGGCTACACCTTC.

V and J are TRBV30 and TRBJ1-1; D possibly corresponds to TRBD1 (6 bases). V lost 3 bases and J lost 6, with 23 bases in between. The germline gives CDR1 GTSNPN, CDR2 SVGIG (reference sequence). This CDR3 is built from 16 residues. Here the CDR3 reads CAWRGLGASDIPEAFF. CDR3 nucleotides: TGTGCCTGGAGAGGGTTGGGGGCGAGTGATATCCCTGAAGCTTTCTTT.

The rearrangement uses TRBV6-1 and TRBJ2-2; the D gene is possibly TRBD1 (6 bases). The CDR3 spans 15 residues. Trimming removed 7 bases from V and 6 bases from J, with 18 bases in between. Germline V gene data show CDR1 as MNHNS and CDR2 as SASEGT. As DNA, the CDR3 is TGTGCCAGCAACAGGGAGAGGGCCAAACCCGGGGAGCTGTTTTTT. It translates to CASNRERAKPGELFF.

V usage is TRBV29-1 and J usage is TRBJ2-3; a weak D match, TRBD2 (6 bases). Germline CDR1 reads SQVTM; CDR2 reads ANQGSEA. The CDR3 extends over 15 amino acids. With 0 bases removed from V and 4 bases from J, the gap between germline ends came to 14 bases. The DNA of the CDR3 is TGCAGCGTTGAAGATCCCCGGGAGCGGGCAGATACGCAGTATTTT. Its translation is CSVEDPRERADTQYF.

This chain connects TRBV4-2 to TRBJ1-3; D gene ambiguous. V lost 0 bases to trimming and J lost 4 bases, with 13 bases between them. The CDR3 is made up of 16 amino acids. The germline V gene encodes CDR1 LGHNA and CDR2 YNFKEQ. The CDR3 DNA is TGTGCCAGCAGCCAAGAGTCAGAAAGAGCGGGAAACACCATATATTTT. This encodes CASSQESERAGNTIYF.

The gene calls are TRBV5-1 and TRBJ1-1; D gene uncertain. Germline V gene lookup returns CDR1 SGHRS and CDR2 YFSETQ. The CDR3 runs 15 residues. The V and J ends lost 4 bases and 4 bases respectively, with 17 bases between them. The chain's CDR3 is CASSPTGKQSTEAFF. The DNA of the CDR3 is TGCGCCAGCAGCCCAACGGGAAAACAGAGCACTGAAGCTTTCTTT. Combining the CDR3 with reference TRBV5-1 and TRBJ1-1 gives the whole variable domain KAGVTQTPRYLIKTRGQQVTLSCSPISGHRSVSWYQQTPGQGLQFLFEYFSETQRNKGNFPGRFSGRQFSNSRSEMNVSTLELGDSALYLCASSPTGKQSTEAFFGQGTRLTVV.

This clone has only one observation. The CDR3 is CASSFRAVQGVEQFF. The CDR3 DNA is TGTGCCAGCAGCTTTCGAGCGGTCCAAGGCGTTGAGCAGTTCTTC. The chain is built from TRBV5-6 and TRBJ2-1; tentatively, D is TRBD2 (5 bases). Germline V CDR1 and CDR2: SGHDT, YYEEEE. With 2 bases removed from V and 9 bases from J, the gap between germline ends came to 18 bases. The length of the CDR3 is 15 residues.

This chain uses TRBV28 with TRBJ2-7, with 10 positions matching TRBD1. The length of the CDR3 is 17 residues. CDR1 MDHEN and CDR2 SYDVKM come from the germline V gene. The V segment lost 3 bases and the J segment 4 bases; nucleotides outside the gene matches: 12. CDR3 loop: CASSLGTGVLGRYEQYF. CDR3 coding DNA: TGTGCCAGCAGTTTGGGGACAGGGGTGTTGGGAAGATACGAGCAGTACTTC.

V is TRBV5-1 and J is TRBJ1-2; 7 positions agree with TRBD1. The V gene end was trimmed by 4 bases and the J gene end by 2 bases; junction bases not matched to a gene: 11. Germline CDR1 reads SGHRS; CDR2 reads YFSETQ. The CDR3 has 16 residues. The CDR3 DNA reads as TGCGCCAGCAGCATATTGCAAACAGGGGCGAACTATGGCTACACCTTC. Its translation is CASSILQTGANYGYTF.

The chain carries TRBV29-1 and TRBJ2-1, with TRBD2 identical over 11 bases. Losses at the gene ends were 7 bases for V and 0 bases for J; bases not matched to a gene: 11. CDR3 length: 17 residues. Germline CDR1 reads SQVTM; CDR2 reads ANQGSEA. The CDR3 nucleotides read TGCAGCGGCCGACTAGCGGGAAGGGCCAGCTCCTACAATGAGCAGTTCTTC. Translation gives CSGRLAGRASSYNEQFF.

This chain joins TRBV6-4 and TRBJ1-1, with TRBD1 as a possible D gene (5 bases). The CDR3 covers 13 residues. From germline, CDR1 is MRHNA and CDR2 SNTAGT. V lost 6 bases and J lost 7, with 15 bases in between. The CDR3 reads CASRKGNGNEAFF. CDR3 sequence (DNA): TGTGCCAGCAGGAAGGGGAACGGCAATGAAGCTTTCTTT.

The chain couples TRBV9 to TRBJ2-3; possibly TRBD1 for D (5 bases). The CDR3 is made up of 14 amino acids. V gave up 0 bases and J gave up 6 bases, with 11 bases separating them. Germline CDR1 and CDR2: SGDLS and YYNGEE. The CDR3 spells CASSVVSGADTQYF. CDR3 nucleotide sequence: TGTGCCAGCAGCGTAGTATCTGGGGCGGATACGCAGTATTTT. Complete variable domain (other parts from reference TRBV9 and TRBJ2-3): DSGVTQTPKHLITATGQRVTLRCSPRSGDLSVYWYQQSLDQGLQFLIQYYNGEERAKGNILERFSAQQFPDLHSELNLSSLELGDSALYFCASSVVSGADTQYFGPGTRLTVL.

The chain uses TRBV11-2 and TRBJ2-1; the match to TRBD2 covers 7 bases. This CDR3 contains 18 residues. Germline V gene data show CDR1 as SGHAT and CDR2 as FQNNGV. Trimming at V came to 1 base and at J to 4 bases, leaving 13 bases not matched to a gene. The CDR3 sequence is CASSLVGWGSGDYNEQFF. The CDR3 coding sequence is TGTGCCAGCAGCTTAGTAGGATGGGGGAGCGGGGATTACAATGAGCAGTTCTTC.

The sample holds a few counts of this clone. V gene TRBV19 combines with J gene TRBJ1-5; no firm D call. V gave up 1 base and J gave up 2 bases, with 9 bases separating them. Germline values: CDR1 LNHDA, CDR2 SQIVND (reference sequence). This CDR3 comprises 15 residues. The CDR3 sequence: CASSIGPQGNQPQHF. The CDR3 nucleotides read TGTGCCAGTAGTATAGGCCCCCAGGGCAATCAGCCCCAGCATTTT.

The chain employs TRBV20-1 and TRBJ1-1; no definite D call. Germline V gives CDR1 DFQATT, CDR2 SNEGSKA (reference sequence). The CDR3 totals 11 residues. The CDR3 nucleotides read TGCAGCGGGTCTCAGAACACTGAAGCTTTCTTT. Translating gives CSGSQNTEAFF.

The chain has TRBV20-1 and TRBJ1-2; TRBD1 matches 7 bases. Trimming cost V 8 bases and J 4 bases; bases outside gene matches: 1. The CDR3 consists of 10 residues. Germline V gene sequence: CDR1 DFQATT, CDR2 SNEGSKA (reference sequence). The CDR3 loop reads CSPGGYGYTF. As DNA, the CDR3 is TGCAGTCCAGGGGGCTATGGCTACACCTTC.

The rearrangement joins TRBV15 to TRBJ1-5; tentative D call: TRBD1 (6 bases). V lost 3 bases and J 7 bases, leaving 13 bases between the germline ends. CDR3 length: 14 amino acids. Germline V gives CDR1 LNHNV, CDR2 YYDKDF (reference sequence). The CDR3 is CATSRRGAGQPQHF. CDR3 DNA: TGTGCCACCAGCAGGCGGGGGGCAGGCCAGCCCCAGCATTTT.

The chain recombines TRBV2 with TRBJ2-7; D unresolved. CDR1 and CDR2 from the germline V gene are SNHLY and FYNNEI. Trimming took off 1 base at V and 9 bases at J, with 13 bases between the two ends. This CDR3 contains 13 residues. CDR3 region: CASSEDPPGVQYF. For the CDR3, the DNA is TGTGCCAGCAGTGAAGACCCCCCGGGTGTGCAGTACTTC.

V usage is TRBV7-2 and J usage is TRBJ1-3; D is unresolved. CDR1 and CDR2 (germline): SGHTA, FQGNSA. The CDR3 runs to 15 residues. With 5 bases removed from V and 4 bases from J, the gap between germline ends came to 15 bases. Here the CDR3 DNA reads TGTGCCAGCAGCGCTTCTAATGGTATGGGAAACACCATATATTTT. Its protein product is CASSASNGMGNTIYF.